This entry is about one T cell receptor (beta chain). CDR3 size: 15 residues. In germline, CDR1 is KGHSH, CDR2 LQKENI. V lost 2 bases and J 5 bases, leaving 16 bases between the germline ends. The data derive from a study of blood T cell repertoires in COVID-19. Study-wide context: Samples representing acute and convalescent COVID-19 were sourced from the United States, Italy and Spain. T cells, B-cell-depleted T cells, or PBMCs supplied cDNA or gDNA.

The authors' processing: The assay estimated nucleated cells by amplifying reference gene primers. This table comes from immunoSEQ multiplex PCR, and its TCRdb copy is limited to in-frame clones, with some not included. V, J and clone size were drawn from that table, and D and trimming were deduced from the DNA. The sample has 250,000 to 300,000 clones, approximately 88% seen once. Enrollment of patients from Seattle took place during active infection, with longitudinal follow-up. The chain carries TRBV18 and TRBJ2-7; D is undetermined. The source material was peripheral blood. This receptor was taken from a woman between 70 and 85 years old with COVID-19, enrolled during active disease. The CDR3 here is CASSPLLRPENEQYF. The CDR3 region has the DNA TGTGCCAGCTCACCATTATTGAGGCCCGAGAACGAGCAGTACTTC.